This record covers a single T cell receptor beta chain. This specimen comes from a study of blood T cell repertoires in COVID-19. Repertoires were generated with immunoSEQ multiplex PCR, while TCRdb's copy carries only in-frame clones and drops some. This table has hundreds of thousands of clones, around 80% appearing once. The germline V gene has CDR1 MDHEN and CDR2 SYDVKM. The CDR3 extends over 16 amino acids. V shed 6 bases, J shed 3 bases, and the junction held 10 bases outside the gene matches. The source of this sequence is a woman older than 75 with active or convalescent COVID-19. This rearrangement joins TRBV28 to TRBJ2-3, with 9 positions matching TRBD2. The specimen sequenced was peripheral blood. In DNA, the CDR3 is TGTGCCAGCAGCCCTCCGAGTAGCGGGGGAACAGATACGCAGTATTTT. Its translation is CASSPPSSGGTDTQYF.